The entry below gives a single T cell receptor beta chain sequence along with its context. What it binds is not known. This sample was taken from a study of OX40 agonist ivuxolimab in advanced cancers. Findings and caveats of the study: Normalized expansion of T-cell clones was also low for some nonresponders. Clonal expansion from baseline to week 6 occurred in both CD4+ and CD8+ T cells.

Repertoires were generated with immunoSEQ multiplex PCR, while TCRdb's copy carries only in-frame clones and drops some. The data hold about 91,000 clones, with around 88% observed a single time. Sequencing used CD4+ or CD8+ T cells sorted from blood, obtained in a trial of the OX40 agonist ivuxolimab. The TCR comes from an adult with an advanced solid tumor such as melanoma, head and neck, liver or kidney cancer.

The CDR3 bases are TGTGCCAGCAGCCAAGGGGACAGGGGTCCCTATGAAAAACTGTTTTTT. It codes for CASSQGDRGPYEKLFF. The genes are TRBV7-9 and TRBJ1-4; 10 positions match TRBD1. This CDR3 is built from 16 residues. The germline CDR1 and CDR2 sequences are SEHNR and FQNEAQ (reference sequence). V lost 5 bases, J lost 6 bases, and 9 bases stayed unmatched.